The T cell receptor beta chain under discussion was sequenced for a study of blood T cell repertoires in COVID-19. The overall study: Collection of acute and convalescent COVID-19 samples took place in the United States, Italy and Spain. The analysed material was cDNA or gDNA that came from T cells, B-cell-depleted T cells, or PBMCs.

Authors' data handling: Using reference gene primer amplification, nucleated cell counts were estimated. Here immunoSEQ multiplex PCR was the method, and the copy in TCRdb shows in-frame clones only, minus some. Clone size and V and J calls were adopted from that table, with D and trimming inferred from the DNA. The sample holds approximately 18,000 clones, roughly 90% seen once. J was trimmed by 2 bases and V by 3 bases; bases with no gene match: 3. Germline-derived CDR1 and CDR2 are MNHNS and SASEGT. There are 14 residues in the CDR3. J is TRBJ2-7 and V is TRBV6-1; 8 bases agree with TRBD2. This receptor was obtained from a human donor in a cohort sampled during active COVID-19. The source material was peripheral blood. CDR3 amino acids: CASSDAGGPYEQYF. The DNA of the CDR3 is TGTGCCAGCAGTGATGCGGGGGGACCCTACGAGCAGTACTTC.